This T cell receptor beta chain came from a study of shared clonotypes between healthy human individuals. Trimming took off 4 bases at V and 1 base at J, with 13 bases between the two ends. The germline gives CDR1 MNHEY, CDR2 SMNVEV (reference sequence). The CDR3 is 15 residues long. Sequencing used immunoSEQ multiplex PCR; TCRdb keeps in-frame clones, though not all of them. This table has fewer than 600,000 clones, about four fifths appearing once. This sequence originates from a woman in her thirties or forties in good health. Some clones in this sample may be carry-over from other donors' samples. This chain joins TRBV27 and TRBJ2-5, with TRBD1 as a possible D gene (6 bases). Source material: PBMCs. CDR3 in amino acids: CASSSTRTAQETQYF. In DNA form, the CDR3 reads TGTGCCAGCAGTTCCACACGGACAGCCCAAGAGACCCAGTACTTC.